The 12 T cell receptor beta chains listed next were all sequenced from one sample in a study of blood T cell repertoires in COVID-19. Sequencing was performed with immunoSEQ multiplex PCR; in TCRdb, only in-frame clones are kept and a portion is missing. This repertoire shows some 400,000 clones, roughly 90% found once; its top ten account for roughly 6.8%. Sequencing input: peripheral blood. All receptors derive from a man between 18 and 29 years old with active or convalescent COVID-19.

This clone was recorded only once. J is TRBJ2-5 and V is TRBV7-9, with D maybe TRBD2 (6 bases). Germline values: CDR1 SEHNR, CDR2 FQNEAQ (reference sequence). Trimming stripped 3 bases from V and 2 bases from J, with 13 bases between. The CDR3 is made up of 15 amino acids. CDR3 sequence (DNA): TGTGCCAGCAGCTTTGGAGGGTCCCTACAAGAGACCCAGTACTTC. It yields the protein CASSFGGSLQETQYF.

The V and J genes are TRBV19 and TRBJ2-7, with 8 bases matching TRBD2. Germline CDR1 reads LNHDA; CDR2 reads SQIVND (reference sequence). This CDR3 has 14 amino acids. V gave up 7 bases and J gave up 3 bases; unmatched junction bases: 8. The CDR3 DNA reads as TGTGCCAGTACCTCGGGAGGGAGTGGCTACGAGCAGTACTTC. This codes for CASTSGGSGYEQYF. The full variable domain, rest sourced from reference TRBV19 and TRBJ2-7, is DGGITQSPKYLFRKEGQNVTLSCEQNLNHDAMYWYRQDPGQGLRLIYYSQIVNDFQKGDIAEGYSVSREKKESFPLTVTSAQKNPTAFYLCASTSGGSGYEQYFGPGTRLTVT.

The CDR3 loop is CASFTGQRNTGELFF. Here the CDR3 DNA reads TGTGCCAGCTTTACGGGACAGAGAAACACCGGGGAGCTGTTTTTT. The chain has TRBV6-5 and TRBJ2-2, with 7 bases aligning to TRBD1. From germline, CDR1 is MNHEY and CDR2 SVGAGI. After removal of 8 bases from V and 2 bases from J, the junction contained 8 bases not matched to a gene. CDR3 length equals 15 residues.

The V and J genes are TRBV28 and TRBJ2-2; 16 bases match TRBD2. Trimming cost V 4 bases and J 3 bases; bases outside gene matches: 11. This CDR3 spans 20 amino acids. Looked up from germline, CDR1 is MDHEN and CDR2 is SYDVKM. CDR3 residues: CASSSVPGLAGGLYTGELFF. In nucleotides, the CDR3 is TGTGCCAGCAGTTCGGTTCCGGGACTAGCGGGGGGGTTGTACACCGGGGAGCTGTTTTTT.

The chain employs TRBV9 and TRBJ2-7; D not certain. The CDR3 length is 15 residues. V lost 0 bases, J lost 2 bases, and 12 bases lay in between. Germline V gene sequence: CDR1 SGDLS, CDR2 YYNGEE. CDR3 in DNA: TGTGCCAGCAGCGTAGCTCTCAGTGGGCCCTACGAGCAGTACTTC. As protein: CASSVALSGPYEQYF.

The chain combines TRBV10-3 with TRBJ2-3, with 13 positions matching TRBD2. With V trimmed by 6 bases and J by 5 bases, 5 bases remained unmatched. Germline V CDR1 and CDR2: ENHRY, SYGVKD. The CDR3 is 15 residues long. The CDR3: CAISGLAGALDTQYF. The CDR3 DNA reads TGTGCCATCAGCGGACTAGCGGGGGCCTTAGATACGCAGTATTTT.

The CDR3, as DNA: TGCGCCAGCAGCCGGGACAGCCTAGGAGCGAACACTGAAGCTTTCTTT. This translates into CASSRDSLGANTEAFF. The genes are TRBV5-1 and TRBJ1-1; 7 bases line up with TRBD1. There are 16 residues in the CDR3. The J segment lost 1 base and the V segment lost 4 bases, leaving 10 bases of the junction unmatched. Per the germline V gene, CDR1 is SGHRS and CDR2 is YFSETQ. Full variable domain (rest looked up from reference TRBV5-1 and TRBJ1-1): KAGVTQTPRYLIKTRGQQVTLSCSPISGHRSVSWYQQTPGQGLQFLFEYFSETQRNKGNFPGRFSGRQFSNSRSEMNVSTLELGDSALYLCASSRDSLGANTEAFFGQGTRLTVV.

V usage is TRBV28 and J usage is TRBJ2-7; D is perhaps TRBD1 (6 bases). The germline V and J ends were trimmed by 7 bases and 6 bases, with 22 bases remaining between them. This CDR3 spans 15 amino acids. The germline CDR1 and CDR2 sequences are MDHEN and SYDVKM. CDR3 residues: CASTAWGRVRGEQYF. In DNA, the CDR3 is TGTGCCAGCACCGCCTGGGGGCGAGTAAGGGGCGAGCAGTACTTC. Using reference TRBV28 and TRBJ2-7 for the parts outside the CDR3, the full variable domain is DVKVTQSSRYLVKRTGEKVFLECVQDMDHENMFWYRQDPGLGLRLIYFSYDVKMKEKGDIPEGYSVSREKKERFSLILESASTNQTSMYLCASTAWGRVRGEQYFGPGTRLTVT.

This clone was found once. Additional DNA sequences in this sample encode the identical CDR3. The V call is TRBV27, the J call TRBJ2-7; 8 bases line up with TRBD1. CDR1 and CDR2 from the germline V gene are MNHEY and SMNVEV (reference sequence). The CDR3 runs 13 residues. V shed 6 bases and J 3 bases; nucleotides not matched to a gene: 4. DNA of the CDR3: TGTGCCAGCAGCCTTACAGGGGGCTACGAGCAGTACTTC. It codes for CASSLTGGYEQYF.

Only one count was recorded for this clone. The V gene is TRBV5-6, the J gene TRBJ2-2, with 12 positions matching TRBD2. In germline, CDR1 is SGHDT, CDR2 YYEEEE. CDR3 size: 19 residues. The ends lost 4 bases at V and 0 bases at J; junction bases unmatched: 10. CDR3 coding DNA: TGTGCCAGCAGCCCCCGCCTAGCGGGAGGGTTCGCGAACACCGGGGAGCTGTTTTTT. It yields the protein CASSPRLAGGFANTGELFF.

This clone was seen at least ten times. The rearrangement joins TRBV6-5 to TRBJ2-7; TRBD2 might be the D (5 bases). The V end lost 10 bases, the J end lost 7 bases, and 20 bases lay between the germline ends. CDR1 is MNHEY, CDR2 SVGAGI, per germline. The CDR3 spans 13 residues. CDR3 DNA sequence: TGTGCCATCCATTCGCCGTTGTCGGGGGAGCAGTACTTC. Its protein is CAIHSPLSGEQYF.

As regards this clone: Other DNA sequences in this specimen translate into the identical CDR3. The chain combines TRBV28 with TRBJ1-2, with 7 bases matching TRBD1. Trimming at V came to 6 bases and at J to 4 bases, leaving 8 bases not matched to a gene. The length of the CDR3 is 14 residues. Germline V gene data show CDR1 as MDHEN and CDR2 as SYDVKM. The chain's CDR3 is CASRPDRVGYGYTF. The CDR3 region has the DNA TGTGCCAGCAGGCCTGACAGGGTGGGCTATGGCTACACCTTC.